This T cell receptor beta chain was sequenced for a study of T cells after somatic rescue of genetic block. Germline V lookup: CDR1 ENHRY, CDR2 SYGVKD. The CDR3 is made up of 15 amino acids. The V gene end was trimmed by 2 bases and the J gene end by 7 bases; junction bases not matched to a gene: 2. TCRdb's table, derived via immunoSEQ multiplex PCR, lists solely in-frame clones and lacks some. The repertoire has 55,000 to 70,000 clones, 85% to 95% of them found once; the top ten carry roughly 3%. This receptor was identified in a man aged 35 to 55. The chain has TRBV10-3 and TRBJ2-1; 13 nucleotides align to TRBD2. Sequenced material: peripheral blood mononuclear cells (PBMCs). CDR3 sequence reads: CAISEGLAGDNEQFF. The CDR3 bases are TGTGCCATCAGTGAGGGACTAGCGGGAGATAATGAGCAGTTCTTC.